Listed below are T cell receptor beta chains from one sample, sequenced in a study of cytomegalovirus exposure and HLA in healthy donors. Here immunoSEQ multiplex PCR was the method, and the copy in TCRdb shows in-frame clones only, minus some. The sample includes around 150,000 clones, over 70% of them seen just once. Specimen: PBMCs. Receptors originate from a male donor in good health and CMV-seropositive. The CDR3 runs from the conserved cysteine through the conserved F or W. The D gene is left open where the match is weak.

CDR3 protein | V gene | D gene | J gene
CASSRDSALVF | TRBV11-2 | TRBD1 | TRBJ2-7
CATSRVGGRDQPQHF | TRBV15 | TRBD1 | TRBJ1-5
CASSRDYVETQYF | TRBV6-5 | . | TRBJ2-5
CASSPGPPGNTEAFF | TRBV9 | . | TRBJ1-1
CASSLGGQGSAGYTF | TRBV7-8 | TRBD1 | TRBJ1-2
CASSAGYSSYEQYF | TRBV5-1 | . | TRBJ2-7
CASSQDRGGANYGYTF | TRBV4-3 | . | TRBJ1-2
CASSLGNRRGPDSPLHF | TRBV27 | TRBD1 | TRBJ1-6
CASSLLLSTDTQYF | TRBV27 | . | TRBJ2-3
CASSTTGTGGPTNEKLFF | TRBV27 | TRBD1 | TRBJ1-4
CSVEGQTGELFF | TRBV29-1 | TRBD1 | TRBJ2-2
CASAGGPGEKLFF | TRBV19 | . | TRBJ1-4
CASSSIPGTNSKETQYF | TRBV7-7 | TRBD2 | TRBJ2-5
CASSDSGQGRYEQYF | TRBV10-1 | TRBD1 | TRBJ2-7
CAWNRDQETQYF | TRBV30 | . | TRBJ2-5
CASGGGFTGELFF | TRBV2 | . | TRBJ2-2
CASSDWDRTHNEQFF | TRBV5-1 | TRBD1 | TRBJ2-1
CASSPWDNSYEQYF | TRBV6-5 | . | TRBJ2-7
CASSWDFQETQYF | TRBV9 | . | TRBJ2-5
CASSLTGIGAREQYF | TRBV7-3 | . | TRBJ2-7
CASSPIQGVSNQPQHF | TRBV11-2 | TRBD1 | TRBJ1-5
CASSGEGVDTIYGYTF | TRBV2 | . | TRBJ1-2
CASSMGQDWTLYGYTF | TRBV19 | TRBD1 | TRBJ1-2
CASSKDSVYNSPLHF | TRBV27 | . | TRBJ1-6
CASSLVGTGLGAFF | TRBV5-6 | TRBD1 | TRBJ1-1
CASSQDRVGGQYF | TRBV4-3 | . | TRBJ2-7
CASSYPPDTQYF | TRBV6-6 | . | TRBJ2-3
CASSLGGQGAGTQYF | TRBV5-1 | TRBD1 | TRBJ2-3
CASRGQMNTEAFF | TRBV5-4 | . | TRBJ1-1
CASRQGAGNQPQHF | TRBV6-5 | TRBD1 | TRBJ1-5
CASSLTWGRGEKLFF | TRBV7-6 | . | TRBJ1-4
CASSWRTGGPYEQYF | TRBV5-1 | TRBD1 | TRBJ2-7
CASSSPGGYTEAFF | TRBV6-6 | . | TRBJ1-1
CASSTRTAQETQYF | TRBV13 | . | TRBJ2-5
CASSLEGTDTQYF | TRBV5-1 | . | TRBJ2-3
CASSLARDRAYEQYF | TRBV5-6 | TRBD1 | TRBJ2-7
CASRIGTAYYEQYF | TRBV10-1 | TRBD1 | .
CASSPGLAGGWDTQYF | TRBV9 | TRBD2 | TRBJ2-3
CASSQGGQSDGGYTF | TRBV9 | . | TRBJ1-2
CASSSGQGIENEQFF | TRBV12-5 | TRBD1 | TRBJ2-1
CATSRTDTQYF | TRBV30 | . | TRBJ2-3
CASSYSQGLTDTQYF | TRBV6-5 | . | TRBJ2-3
CASSPGQAYGYTF | TRBV14 | TRBD1 | TRBJ1-2
CSVVLSGANYGYTF | TRBV29-1 | . | TRBJ1-2
CASSAQQDEKLFF | TRBV9 | . | TRBJ1-4
CASSPGGSGVYTDTQYF | TRBV5-1 | TRBD2 | TRBJ2-3
CASSVVGGGQNTEAFF | TRBV9 | . | TRBJ1-1
CASSERGVSYEQYF | TRBV6-1 | . | TRBJ2-7
CASSRRGDRGPCYGYTF | TRBV21-1 | . | TRBJ1-2
CASSLAWPSGQQFF | TRBV7-8 | TRBD2 | TRBJ2-1
CASSADRGLVETQYF | TRBV7-2 | TRBD1 | TRBJ2-5
CASRRGQGNSPLHF | TRBV27 | TRBD1 | TRBJ1-6
CASSTNPGGLSSYEQYF | TRBV4-2 | TRBD1 | TRBJ2-7
CASSVRGITPGEELFF | TRBV9 | TRBD2 | TRBJ2-2
CASSPETGQTQYF | TRBV19 | . | TRBJ2-3
CASSGGPTPSSYEQYF | TRBV5-4 | . | TRBJ2-7
CASSAGGYNEQFF | TRBV7-7 | . | TRBJ2-1
CASSLGSGGTEAFF | TRBV7-9 | . | TRBJ1-1